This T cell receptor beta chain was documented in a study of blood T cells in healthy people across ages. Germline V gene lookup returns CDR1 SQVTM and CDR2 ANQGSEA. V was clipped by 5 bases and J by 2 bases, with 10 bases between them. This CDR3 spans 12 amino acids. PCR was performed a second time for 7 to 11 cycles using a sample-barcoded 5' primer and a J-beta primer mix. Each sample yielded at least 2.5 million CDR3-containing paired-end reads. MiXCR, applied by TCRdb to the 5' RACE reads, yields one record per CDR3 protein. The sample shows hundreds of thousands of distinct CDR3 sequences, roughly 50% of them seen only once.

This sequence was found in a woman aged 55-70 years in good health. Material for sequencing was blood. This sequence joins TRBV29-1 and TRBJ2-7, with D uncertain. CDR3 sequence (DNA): TGCAGCGTTAGTTGGGGTCCCTACGAGCAGTACTTC. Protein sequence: CSVSWGPYEQYF.